Listed below are T cell receptor beta chains from one sample, sequenced in a study of cytomegalovirus exposure and HLA in healthy donors. Here immunoSEQ multiplex PCR was the method, and the copy in TCRdb shows in-frame clones only, minus some. The repertoire holds about 130,000 clones, with 75% as singletons. Material: PBMCs. These receptors all stem from a woman between 50 and 59 years old in good health and CMV-seronegative. CDR3s include the opening cysteine and the closing phenylalanine or tryptophan. D genes are given only for firm matches. Not every row has a clone size; where given, it reads once, few, many or a size class.

j_call,v_call,clone_size,d_call,cdr3_nt,cdr3_aa
TRBJ1-1,TRBV7-3,NA,NA,TGTGCCAGCAGCCCCAGATCGGTACGGGGAGAAGACACTGAAGCTTTCTTT,CASSPRSVRGEDTEAFF
TRBJ2-7,TRBV29-1,NA,TRBD1,TGCAGCGGCCTACCGGGACAGGGGGGCGAGCAGTACTTC,CSGLPGQGGEQYF
TRBJ2-7,TRBV28,few,TRBD1,TGTGCCAGCAGTTTCACAGGGGGCTTAAGTCTCTACGAGCAGTACTTC,CASSFTGGLSLYEQYF
TRBJ1-5,TRBV19,NA,NA,TGTGCCAGTAGTATTCGAGGAGGTCCCCAGCATTTT,CASSIRGGPQHF
TRBJ1-5,TRBV7-8,NA,NA,TGTGCCAGCAGCTTAAATGGCGGTAGCGGTCAGCCCCAGCATTTT,CASSLNGGSGQPQHF
TRBJ2-3,TRBV27,few,NA,TGTGCCAGCAGCCGTGCTGACGGGATCACAGATACGCAGTATTTT,CASSRADGITDTQYF
TRBJ2-7,TRBV15,NA,TRBD1,TGTGCCACCAGCGGGGGGACAGGGGCCGAGCAGTACTTC,CATSGGTGAEQYF
TRBJ2-7,TRBV28,once,TRBD1,TGTGCCAGCAAAAGGACAGGGACTTACGAGCAGTACTTC,CASKRTGTYEQYF
TRBJ1-5,TRBV19,once,TRBD1,TGTGCCAGTAGTTACCGGACAGGGGATCAGCCCCAGCATTTT,CASSYRTGDQPQHF
TRBJ2-7,TRBV15,NA,NA,TGTGCCACCAGCCATCCAGGGGAAACCTACGAGCAGTACTTC,CATSHPGETYEQYF
TRBJ1-4,TRBV2,NA,TRBD1,TGTGCCAGCAGCGTGGGACAGATGTATGAAAAACTGTTTTTT,CASSVGQMYEKLFF
TRBJ2-7,TRBV27,NA,NA,TGTGCCAGCTCCCCGGGGTTCTCCTACGAGCAGTACTTC,CASSPGFSYEQYF
TRBJ1-4,TRBV9,NA,NA,TGTGCCAGCAGCGCGACCGGGACACTAAATGAAAAACTGTTTTTT,CASSATGTLNEKLFF
TRBJ1-6,TRBV30,NA,TRBD1,TGTGCCTGGAGTAGAGAACAGGGGCTGAGCTCCTATAATTCACCCCTCCACTTT,CAWSREQGLSSYNSPLHF
TRBJ1-2,TRBV19,few,NA,TGTGCCAGTAGTATAGCCGGGGGGACTAACTATGGCTACACCTTC,CASSIAGGTNYGYTF
TRBJ2-2,TRBV2,NA,NA,TGTGCCAGCAAAGTAAATAGCGGAGCTCCCACCGGGGAGCTGTTTTTT,CASKVNSGAPTGELFF
TRBJ2-4,TRBV7-8,NA,TRBD1,TGTGCCAGCAGCTCGACAGGGTTCACCAAAAACATTCAGTACTTC,CASSSTGFTKNIQYF
TRBJ1-4,TRBV29-1,NA,NA,TGCAGCGTGAGGGGGGGAGGGTCAGCTAATGAAAAACTGTTTTTT,CSVRGGGSANEKLFF
TRBJ2-7,TRBV27,once,TRBD1,TGTGCCAGCAGTTTGGACAGGGTTGGGGAGCAGTACTTC,CASSLDRVGEQYF
TRBJ1-5,TRBV7-9,NA,NA,TGTTCCAGCAGCCCGGGAGAGGGGCCGTATAGCAATCAGCCCCAGCATTTT,CSSSPGEGPYSNQPQHF
TRBJ1-2,TRBV11-2,once,NA,TGTGCCAGCAGCTTGGGCTCCTCGGTTGGCTACACCTTC,CASSLGSSVGYTF
TRBJ2-3,TRBV6-5,NA,TRBD2,TGTGCCAGCAGTTACGGGACTAGCGGGGGGGTAGATACGCAGTATTTT,CASSYGTSGGVDTQYF
TRBJ1-1,TRBV6-6,NA,TRBD1,TGTGCCAGCAGTTACTCGAGACAGGGTTCGTCTGAAGCTTTCTTT,CASSYSRQGSSEAFF
TRBJ1-4,TRBV28,NA,NA,TGTGCCAGCAGTTTACGGACAGCACCTACTCTTGAAAAACTGTTTTTT,CASSLRTAPTLEKLFF
TRBJ2-2,TRBV5-1,once,TRBD2,TGCGCCAGCAGCCCAAGCGGGGCGAACACCGGGGAGCTGTTTTTT,CASSPSGANTGELFF
TRBJ2-7,TRBV9,once,TRBD2,TGTGCCAGCAGCGCCGGACTAGCGGGAGTCGGTTACGAGCAGTACTTC,CASSAGLAGVGYEQYF
TRBJ2-4,TRBV7-9,few,NA,TGTGCCAGCAGCCCTCTATTGGGGGCCGTAAACATTCAGTACTTC,CASSPLLGAVNIQYF
TRBJ2-1,TRBV7-6,NA,TRBD2,TGTGCCAGCTCCCGGAATCAAGCGGGAGGGGATGAGCAGTTCTTC,CASSRNQAGGDEQFF
TRBJ2-5,TRBV29-1,few,TRBD1,TGCAGCGTTTTTCCCATTCCTCAGGGGGTTCGGGAGACCCAGTACTTC,CSVFPIPQGVRETQYF
TRBJ2-3,TRBV11-3,NA,TRBD2,TGTGCCAGCAGCTTGAATCCGGGAGGGGCCGGAGATACGCAGTATTTT,CASSLNPGGAGDTQYF
TRBJ2-5,TRBV6-5,few,NA,TGTGCCAGCAGTTACGTGACGCGCGGCCAAGAGACCCAGTACTTC,CASSYVTRGQETQYF
TRBJ2-7,TRBV9,NA,NA,TGTGCCAGCAGCGTAGAGGCCCAGGTCTACGAGCAGTACTTC,CASSVEAQVYEQYF
TRBJ2-3,TRBV10-3,few,NA,TGTGCCATCGGAGAAGGGGCAGATACGCAGTATTTT,CAIGEGADTQYF
TRBJ2-5,TRBV7-9,few,TRBD1,TGTGCCAGCAGCACCCGGGGACAGGGGACGAAAGAGACCCAGTACTTC,CASSTRGQGTKETQYF
TRBJ2-3,TRBV15,NA,NA,TGTGCCACCAGCACAGGGGATTTGCGCACAGATACGCAGTATTTT,CATSTGDLRTDTQYF
TRBJ2-1,TRBV7-2,NA,TRBD2,TGTGCCAGCAGCTTGGTCCCACCGGGACTAGCGGGAGCTCTGGATGAGCAGTTCTTC,CASSLVPPGLAGALDEQFF
TRBJ2-3,TRBV2,NA,TRBD2,TGTGCCAGCAGTGAAGGGCTAGCGGGATGGTCAGATACGCAGTATTTT,CASSEGLAGWSDTQYF
TRBJ1-4,TRBV19,NA,NA,TGTGCCAGTAGTAGGGGCCAGCGTAATGAAAAACTGTTTTTT,CASSRGQRNEKLFF
TRBJ2-3,TRBV10-1,once,NA,TGCGCCAGCAGTGAGTCCTTCCACAGGGATCACACAGATACGCAGTATTTT,CASSESFHRDHTDTQYF
TRBJ2-7,TRBV28,few,TRBD1,TGTGCCAGCAGTTCATTGACCGGGACAGGGACCTACGAGCAGTACTTC,CASSSLTGTGTYEQYF
TRBJ2-1,TRBV19,NA,TRBD2,TGTGCCAGTAGCCAGATCACTAGCGGTGTTGAGCAGTTCTTC,CASSQITSGVEQFF
TRBJ1-2,TRBV27,NA,TRBD1,TGTGCCAGCAGTTCTTTACAGGGGGCCGGGCCCATGCATGGCTACACCTTC,CASSSLQGAGPMHGYTF
TRBJ2-3,TRBV7-2,once,TRBD2,TGTGCCAGCAGCTTTCCAAAAAATAGCGGGCAGAACACAGATACGCAGTATTTT,CASSFPKNSGQNTDTQYF
TRBJ1-5,TRBV2,NA,NA,TGTGCCAGCAGTGAAAGCGGGACATTGTACAATCAGCCCCAGCATTTT,CASSESGTLYNQPQHF
TRBJ2-7,TRBV27,NA,TRBD1,TGTGCCAGCAGCGCCGGGACAGGGGGCTACGAGCAGTACTTC,CASSAGTGGYEQYF
TRBJ2-1,TRBV6-5,NA,TRBD2,TGTGCCAGCAGCCTCGGACTAGCGGAGTACAATGAGCAGTTCTTC,CASSLGLAEYNEQFF
TRBJ2-7,TRBV27,NA,NA,TGTGCCAGCAAAAGGGGGGGATCGTTTGAGCAGTACTTC,CASKRGGSFEQYF
TRBJ2-3,TRBV30,NA,NA,TGTGCCTGGAGCCAGGACTATCTACCAGTAGATACGCAGTATTTT,CAWSQDYLPVDTQYF